This record concerns one T cell receptor (beta chain) sequence. The CDR3 sequence is 16 residues long. CDR1 and CDR2 from the germline V gene are MNHNS and SASEGT. The sample originates from a study of monozygotic twins with inflammatory bowel disease. TCRdb derives one entry per CDR3 protein from the 5' RACE reads, leaving out DNA. This table lists around 380,000 distinct CDR3 sequences. This chain joins TRBV6-1 and TRBJ2-1; TCRdb's D gene call, TRBD2, goes unchecked for lack of DNA. Sequenced material: blood. The receptor was derived from a human donor with ulcerative colitis or Crohn's disease, or a healthy co-twin of an affected twin (not recorded which). The CDR3 loop reads CASRQAAGGSHNEQFF.